The next 21 T cell receptor beta chains were all read from a single sample in a study of vaccination and CD4 T cells after COVID-19. The treatment was: roughly 10-day PBMC culture with coronavirus spike peptide pools or control peptides (ViraFEST assay). The Oncomine TCR Beta short-read assay sequenced DNA from cultured CD4+ T cells. TCRdb re-derived calls from the PCR reads in MiXCR, one entry per CDR3 protein. Of about 14,000 distinct CDR3 sequences in the sample, approximately 50% are singletons; the top ten hold 16%. For these TCRs, the target antigens are not known. The sample taken for sequencing was CD4+ T cells from blood, cultured in vitro. The receptors originated from a human donor who had recovered from COVID-19.

The genes are TRBV6-1 and TRBJ2-1; D not resolved. Per the germline V gene, CDR1 is MNHNS and CDR2 is SASEGT. V dropped 7 bases and J dropped 5 bases, with 9 bases sitting between them. The CDR3 has 12 residues. CDR3 DNA: TGTGCCAGCAACCTAGGAGACAATGAGCAGTTCTTC. Translated: CASNLGDNEQFF.

The chain is built from TRBV20-1 and TRBJ2-5; D is perhaps TRBD1 or TRBD2 (5 bases each). The CDR3 has 15 residues. V lost 3 bases to trimming and J lost 3 bases, with 17 bases between them. Germline CDR1 DFQATT, CDR2 SNEGSKA (reference sequence). The CDR3 protein is CSASGEGPGEETQYF. The CDR3 DNA reads TGCAGTGCTAGTGGCGAGGGGCCTGGGGAAGAGACCCAGTACTTC.

This chain uses TRBV20-1 with TRBJ1-6, with no clear D. Germline-derived CDR1 and CDR2 are DFQATT and SNEGSKA (reference sequence). V dropped 5 bases and J dropped 6 bases, with 11 bases sitting between them. This CDR3 region has 13 residues. CDR3 in DNA: TGCAGTGCTGATAGCGGACGTAATTCACCCCTCCACTTT. Encoded protein: CSADSGRNSPLHF.

V and J are TRBV6-1 and TRBJ1-6; D perhaps matches TRBD1 (5 bases). The germline CDR1 and CDR2 sequences are MNHNS and SASEGT. This CDR3 is built from 15 residues. The V gene lost 6 bases and the J gene lost 3 bases, with 12 bases spanning the gap. The CDR3 spells CASSPRDVYNSPLHF. Written as DNA, the CDR3 is TGTGCCAGCAGCCCCCGGGACGTCTATAATTCACCCCTCCACTTT.

The V and J genes are TRBV7-8 and TRBJ1-5; the D is unclear. Germline lookup yields CDR1 SGHVS and CDR2 FQNEAQ. The CDR3 is 15 residues long. V lost 5 bases, J lost 2 bases, and 13 bases lay in between. Here the CDR3 reads CASSPRDFGNQPQHF. CDR3 nucleotides: TGTGCCAGCAGCCCGAGGGATTTCGGCAATCAGCCCCAGCATTTT.

This rearrangement joins TRBV7-2 to TRBJ2-5, with 11 bases that match TRBD2. Germline loops: CDR1 SGHTA, CDR2 FQGNSA. The CDR3 runs to 15 residues. V trimming: 0 bases; J trimming: 8 bases; junction bases outside the gene matches: 5. The CDR3 DNA sequence: TGTGCCAGCAGCTTAGCCCTAGCGGGAGGCGCCACCCAGTACTTC. Protein product: CASSLALAGGATQYF.

This rearrangement joins TRBV11-3 to TRBJ2-2, with unresolved D. V lost 5 bases and J lost 5, with 9 bases in between. The CDR3 is 13 amino acids. CDR1 and CDR2 (germline): SGHNT, YENEEA. CDR3 sequence reads: CASSPVRTGELFF. The CDR3 nucleotides are TGTGCCAGCAGCCCCGTCAGGACCGGGGAGCTGTTTTTT.

J is TRBJ1-1 and V is TRBV19; D is possibly TRBD1 (5 bases). This CDR3 spans 14 amino acids. Trimming removed 4 bases from V and 0 bases from J, with 9 bases in between. Germline loops: CDR1 LNHDA, CDR2 SQIVND (reference sequence). The CDR3 here is CASSKRQLNTEAFF. As DNA, the CDR3 is TGTGCCAGTAGTAAGAGACAGTTGAACACTGAAGCTTTCTTT.

The chain links TRBV5-4 to TRBJ2-7; the match to TRBD2 covers 9 bases. Germline loops: CDR1 SGHNT, CDR2 YYREEE (reference sequence). The CDR3 is 15 amino acids. J gave up 4 bases and V 5 bases, and 10 bases lay outside the gene matches. The CDR3 sequence: CASSEAGGRDYEQYF. The CDR3 DNA follows: TGTGCCAGCAGTGAAGCGGGCGGGAGGGATTACGAGCAGTACTTC.

The chain has TRBV6-1 and TRBJ2-7; maybe TRBD2 (6 bases). Germline CDR1 reads MNHNS; CDR2 reads SASEGT. V was pared by 8 bases and J by 7 bases, with 18 bases between. The CDR3 contains 13 residues. The DNA of the CDR3 is TGTGCCAGCCGAAGTACGGAGGGGTGGGAGCAGTACTTC. Protein sequence: CASRSTEGWEQYF.

The chain links TRBV6-2 or TRBV6-3 to TRBJ2-2; no clear D. Germline-derived CDR1 and CDR2 are MNHEY and SVGEGT. This CDR3 spans 14 amino acids. The V and J ends lost 5 bases and 9 bases respectively, with 16 bases between them. Here the CDR3 reads CASSLSWSSRELFF. In DNA form, the CDR3 reads TGTGCCAGCAGTCTCTCCTGGAGTTCCCGGGAGCTGTTTTTT.

This clonotype was observed a single time. This chain uses TRBV7-2 with TRBJ2-3; possibly TRBD2 for D (5 bases). Germline CDR1 is SGHTA and CDR2 is FQGNSA. The germline V and J ends were trimmed by 1 base and 10 bases, with 6 bases remaining between them. This CDR3 comprises 11 residues. The chain's CDR3 is CASSLGGAQYF. The CDR3 region has the DNA TGTGCCAGCAGCTTAGGGGGAGCGCAGTATTTT.

The chain recombines TRBV20-1 with TRBJ2-1; 11 nucleotides line up with TRBD2. Germline V gene data show CDR1 as DFQATT and CDR2 as SNEGSKA (reference sequence). The CDR3 length is 14 residues. The trim removed 6 bases at V and 5 bases at J, leaving 6 bases unmatched. The CDR3 region has the DNA TGCAGTGCGGATACTAGCGGGGGACACAATGAGCAGTTCTTC. Translation: CSADTSGGHNEQFF.

J is TRBJ1-5 and V is TRBV19; possibly TRBD1 for D (5 bases). The V end lost 5 bases, the J end lost 0 bases, and 11 bases lay between the germline ends. Germline CDR1 and CDR2: LNHDA and SQIVND (reference sequence). The CDR3 runs 15 residues. The CDR3 DNA reads as TGTGCCAGTAGTGCGGAGGGGTATAGCAATCAGCCCCAGCATTTT. As protein: CASSAEGYSNQPQHF.

A few counts support this clonotype. This chain links TRBV20-1 with TRBJ1-5, with 7 nucleotides matching TRBD1. Per germline, CDR1 DFQATT and CDR2 SNEGSKA (reference sequence). The CDR3 is 16 amino acids. The junction had 11 bases not matched to a gene; V was cut back by 0 bases and J by 6 bases. As DNA, the CDR3 is TGCAGTGCTAGAGATTTTAGAGGGCAGGGGGTTCAGCCCCAGCATTTT. Its protein is CSARDFRGQGVQPQHF.

The V call is TRBV11-3, the J call TRBJ2-1; D gene ambiguous. The V end was cut by 3 bases, the J end by 2 bases, with 17 bases between. The CDR3 runs to 17 residues. From germline, CDR1 is SGHNT and CDR2 YENEEA. The chain's CDR3 is CASSFSSLPVTYNEQFF. The CDR3 region has the DNA TGTGCCAGCAGCTTTTCTTCTCTTCCGGTGACCTACAATGAGCAGTTCTTC.

This sequence joins TRBV6-1 and TRBJ2-7; D is ambiguous. The CDR3 loop spans 13 amino acids. CDR1 is MNHNS and CDR2 is SASEGT in the germline V gene. Deletions cut 8 bases from V and 1 base from J, with 12 bases between. The CDR3 protein is CASCLGFSYEQYF. In DNA, the CDR3 is TGTGCCAGCTGTCTGGGTTTTTCCTACGAGCAGTACTTC.

The rearrangement joins TRBV2 to TRBJ1-1, with TRBD1 matching over 9 bases. CDR3 length: 14 amino acids. The germline CDR1 and CDR2 sequences are SNHLY and FYNNEI. V lost 7 bases and J lost 4; bases outside the gene matches: 7. CDR3 DNA sequence: TGTGCCAGCATTGGTCGGACAGGGGCCACTGAAGCTTTCTTT. It is translated as CASIGRTGATEAFF. The variable domain in full, completed from reference TRBV2 and TRBJ1-1, reads EPEVTQTPSHQVTQMGQEVILRCVPISNHLYFYWYRQILGQKVEFLVSFYNNEISEKSEIFDDQFSVERPDGSNFTLKIRSTKLEDSAMYFCASIGRTGATEAFFGQGTRLTVV.

The chain recombines TRBV7-2 with TRBJ1-5; 9 bases are a match to TRBD1. The CDR3 has 14 amino acids. CDR1 SGHTA and CDR2 FQGNSA come from the germline V gene. With V trimmed by 3 bases and J by 7 bases, 4 bases remained unmatched. For the CDR3, the DNA is TGTGCCAGCAGCTTCGACAGGGGGGACCAGCCCCAGCATTTT. It specifies CASSFDRGDQPQHF.

In its sample, this clonotype was seen once. V gene TRBV7-9 combines with J gene TRBJ2-2; the match to TRBD2 covers 8 bases. Per the germline V gene, CDR1 is SEHNR and CDR2 is FQNEAQ (reference sequence). This CDR3 has 16 residues. With 4 bases clipped from V and 7 bases from J, the junction kept 11 bases outside the gene matches. The CDR3 region has the DNA TGTGCCAGCAGCTCTCCGGGACTAGATGGCAACGGGGAGCTGTTTTTT. Residues: CASSSPGLDGNGELFF.

CDR3 sequence: CASSLTPSANTGELFF. The CDR3 nucleotides read TGTGCCAGCAGCTTAACGCCTAGCGCTAACACCGGGGAGCTGTTTTTT. The chain recombines TRBV7-2 with TRBJ2-2; D is perhaps TRBD2 (6 bases). Per the germline V gene, CDR1 is SGHTA and CDR2 is FQGNSA. Trimming cost V 2 bases and J 2 bases, with 12 bases left between them. This CDR3 region has 16 residues.